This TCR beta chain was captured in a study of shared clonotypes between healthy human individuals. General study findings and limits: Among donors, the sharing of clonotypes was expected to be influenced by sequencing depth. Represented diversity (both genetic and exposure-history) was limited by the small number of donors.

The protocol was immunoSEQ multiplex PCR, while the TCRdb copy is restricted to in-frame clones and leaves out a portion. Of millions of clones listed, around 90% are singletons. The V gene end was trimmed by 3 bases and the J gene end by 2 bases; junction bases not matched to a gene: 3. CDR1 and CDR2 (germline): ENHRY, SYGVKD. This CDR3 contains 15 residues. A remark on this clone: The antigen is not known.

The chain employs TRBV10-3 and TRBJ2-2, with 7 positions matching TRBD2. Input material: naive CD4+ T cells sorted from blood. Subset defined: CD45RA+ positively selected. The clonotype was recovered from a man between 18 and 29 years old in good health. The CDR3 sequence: CAISDSSGNTGELFF. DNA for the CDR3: TGTGCCATCAGTGATTCTAGCGGTAACACCGGGGAGCTGTTTTTT.